The clone carrying this T cell receptor (beta chain) has at least ten counts. The antigen is not known. The data stem from a study of CD8+CD57+ T cells in acquired aplastic anemia. Overall study context: Average DNA yield from sorted CD4+ and CD8+ cells was around 3 ug. The study obtained 11 million or so reads on average for CD4+ cells from healthy donors. The study's findings and limits: The number of CD8+ CDR3 sequences shared by patients and controls was under 35. Statistical testing detected no significant gap in CD8+ Simpson's diversity between patients and controls.

Germline V gives CDR1 SGDLS, CDR2 YYNGEE. V shed 3 bases and J shed 7 bases, with 8 bases lying between them. The CDR3 spans 12 residues. Profiling of TCR beta VDJ combinations and CDR3 sequences used genomic DNA as template. TCRdb passed the reads through MiXCR, listing each CDR3 protein once. The sample includes roughly 170,000 distinct CDR3 sequences, about three fifths of them seen just once. The rearrangement joins TRBV9 to TRBJ2-1, with D unresolved. Material: sorted CD4+, CD8+, or CD8+CD57+ T cells (not recorded which) from PBMCs. The receptor was derived from a human donor in good health. The CDR3 DNA is TGTGCCAGCAGCGAGGGTACTAATGAGCAGTTCTTC. Amino acids: CASSEGTNEQFF.